The T cell receptor (beta chain) under discussion was sequenced for a study of T cell responses to AZD1222 COVID-19 vaccine. Overall study context: The study pooled second doses at about 4 or about 12 weeks.

Trimming cost V 7 bases and J 7 bases; bases outside gene matches: 16. Germline lookup yields CDR1 MNHNY and CDR2 SVGAGI (reference sequence). The CDR3 is 16 amino acids. Produced via immunoSEQ multiplex PCR; TCRdb's table is partial and in-frame only. The table lists approximately 100,000 clones, roughly 84% of them singletons, with 15% to 20% in the top ten. This clone was seen more than once but under ten times. Its target is unknown. The study's findings and limits: Baseline seropositivity occurred in only six AZD1222 recipients. Among the donors, most were white British and more were female, and clonal diversity was possibly underestimated. Nearly half of spike-specific TCRs reportedly target unmutated variant regions.

This sequence joins TRBV6-6 and TRBJ2-1, with 7 bases matching TRBD2. Specimen: peripheral blood, collected on day 0 of AZD1222 vaccination. The receptor was isolated from an adult in good health. CDR3 coding DNA: TGTGCCAGCACCATAGGGGTGGGAGGGCGAAGTAATGAGCAGTTCTTC. Protein sequence: CASTIGVGGRSNEQFF.